A single T cell receptor beta chain is shown here with its context. V lost 3 bases and J 4 bases, leaving 14 bases between the germline ends. The CDR3 extends over 16 amino acids. The germline V gene has CDR1 KGHDR and CDR2 SFDVKD. The data are from a study of T cell responses to AZD1222 COVID-19 vaccine. The method was immunoSEQ multiplex PCR; TCRdb's version includes in-frame clones alone and lacks a portion of them. The sample contains 150,000 to 200,000 clones, 92% of which appear only once. The V and J genes are TRBV24-1 and TRBJ2-2; D is tentatively TRBD1 or TRBD2 (6 bases each). This sequence was found in an adult who received the AZD1222 COVID-19 vaccine. The input for sequencing was peripheral blood, taken 28 days after the second AZD1222 dose. The CDR3 DNA reads as TGTGCCACCAGTGATATACAGGGAGGACGCACCGGGGAGCTGTTTTTT. Its protein product is CATSDIQGGRTGELFF.